The 21 T cell receptor beta chains below all came from one sample that was sequenced in a study of T cells in Graves' hyperthyroidism and ophthalmopathy (dated by TCRdb to between 2018 and 2021). Receptor amplification or capture employed multiplex PCR. The sequencer listed for this sample is Illumina HiSeq 2000. TCR beta CDR3 regions were amplified from RNA transcripts. For the first round of RT-PCR on the TCR CDR3, the HTBI primer set was used together with the Qiagen OneStep RT-PCR kit. Clones were called with MiXCR by TCRdb after fastp trimmed the public reads at Q25, and only in-frame beta chains were retained. All rows with the same CDR3 protein become a single entry with the most common DNA and genes. Within this sample are fewer than 900,000 distinct CDR3 sequences, with about a sixth of them counted one time only. Under 10% of the sample lies in the top ten. Material for sequencing was blood. These receptor sequences come from a young man with Graves' hyperthyroidism.

With regard to this clonotype: This may stem from a read error, because a much larger clone lies one nucleotide away. The J gene is TRBJ2-1, the V gene TRBV12-3 or TRBV12-4; D is perhaps TRBD1 (6 bases). This CDR3 spans 14 amino acids. Here the CDR3 reads CAGSHSTGYNEQFF. CDR3 nucleotide sequence: TGTGCCGGCAGTCACTCGACAGGTTACAATGAGCAGTTCTTC.

Turning to this clonotype: The conserved closing phenylalanine or tryptophan is absent in this CDR3, likely reflecting a read error. CDR3 in amino acids: CATRGGAPYEQYS. The DNA for the CDR3 is TGTGCCACCAGGGGAGGGGCCCCCTACGAGCAGTACTCC. The chain uses TRBV2 and TRBJ2-7, with D possibly being TRBD2 (7 bases). Germline assignment: CDR1 SNHLY and CDR2 FYNNEI. There are 13 residues in the CDR3. Trimming removed 10 bases from V and 2 bases from J, with 15 bases in between.

V usage is TRBV4-1 and J usage is TRBJ1-2, with a tentative D call TRBD1 (5 bases). CDR1 and CDR2 from the germline V gene are MGHRA and YSYEKL. This CDR3 region has 15 residues. The V end was cut by 0 bases, the J end by 3 bases, with 11 bases between. CDR3 in DNA: TGCGCCAGCAGCCAAGAAGTCCGGGGCCACTATGGCTACACCTTC. It specifies CASSQEVRGHYGYTF.

The chain combines TRBV19 with TRBJ2-7; maybe TRBD1 (6 bases). This CDR3 has 15 residues. The germline V gene has CDR1 LNHDA and CDR2 SQIVND (reference sequence). Deletions cut 5 bases from V and 2 bases from J, with 16 bases between. This chain's CDR3 is CASSDPDRRTYEQYF. CDR3 in DNA: TGTGCCAGTAGTGACCCAGACAGGAGAACCTACGAGCAGTACTTC.

This sequence joins TRBV7-8 and TRBJ1-5; a possible D gene is TRBD1 (5 bases). The CDR3 extends over 17 amino acids. CDR1 is SGHVS and CDR2 is FQNEAQ in the germline V gene. The V and J ends lost 0 bases and 3 bases respectively, with 15 bases between them. The CDR3 protein is CASSLALPGTSNQPQHF. The CDR3 DNA follows: TGTGCCAGCAGCTTAGCGCTCCCCGGGACTTCCAATCAGCCCCAGCATTTT.

This clonotype was seen a few times. This may arise from a read error, as a much more abundant clone is one base away. The chain has TRBV20-1 and TRBJ2-3; TRBD2 is a possible D gene (6 bases). CDR1 is DFQATT, CDR2 SNEGSKA, per germline (reference sequence). The CDR3 consists of 13 residues. The chain's CDR3 is CSCDSASADTQYF. The CDR3 region has the DNA TGCAGCTGTGACAGTGCTAGCGCAGATACGCAGTATTTT.

The DNA of the CDR3 is TGTGCCAGCAGTGGGACTAGCGGGGGGAACATTCAGTACTTC. It encodes CASSGTSGGNIQYF. J is TRBJ2-4 and V is TRBV2, with 14 bases identical to TRBD2. CDR3 length: 14 amino acids. V gave up 4 bases and J gave up 7 bases; unmatched junction bases: 0. The germline V gene has CDR1 SNHLY and CDR2 FYNNEI.

The chain is built from TRBV4-3 and TRBJ2-3, with 8 bases aligning to TRBD1. CDR1 is LGHNA, CDR2 YSLEER, per germline. With V trimmed by 5 bases and J by 6 bases, 13 bases remained unmatched. The CDR3 contains 16 residues. The CDR3 sequence is CASSGMTGASGDTQYF. The CDR3 DNA is TGCGCCAGCAGCGGCATGACAGGGGCTTCGGGTGATACGCAGTATTTT.

The chain employs TRBV28 and TRBJ2-7; D gene unclear. The CDR3 runs to 12 residues. Looked up from germline, CDR1 is MDHEN and CDR2 is SYDVKM. Trimming left V 5 bases short and J 3 bases short, with 8 bases between. CDR3 residues: CASSEAFYEQYF. CDR3 nucleotide sequence: TGTGCCAGCAGTGAGGCCTTCTACGAGCAGTACTTC.

This clonotype was found a few times. This chain links TRBV4-1 with TRBJ1-2; 8 bases are a match to TRBD1. The CDR3 loop spans 14 amino acids. V was pared by 4 bases and J by 10 bases, with 11 bases of the junction left unmatched. Per germline, CDR1 MGHRA and CDR2 YSYEKL. The CDR3 nucleotides are TGCGCCAGCAGCCTAGAAGCCGGACAGGGAGACTACACCTTC. As protein: CASSLEAGQGDYTF.

This clonotype has a count of ten or more. V gene TRBV28 combines with J gene TRBJ2-7; 8 bases line up with TRBD2. Germline lookup yields CDR1 MDHEN and CDR2 SYDVKM. Trimming took 6 bases from V and 0 from J; bases not matched to a gene: 7. This CDR3 comprises 15 residues. DNA for the CDR3: TGTGCCAGCAGGACAGCGGGAGCCCCCTCCTACGAGCAGTACTTC. Translating gives CASRTAGAPSYEQYF.

V usage is TRBV15 and J usage is TRBJ2-1; D may be TRBD2 (6 bases). CDR3 length equals 16 residues. Looked up from germline, CDR1 is LNHNV and CDR2 is YYDKDF (reference sequence). The V end was cut by 3 bases, the J end by 0 bases, with 12 bases between. DNA for the CDR3: TGTGCCACCAGCAGCGGGAGAGGAAGCTCCTACAATGAGCAGTTCTTC. It yields the protein CATSSGRGSSYNEQFF.

This clonotype was recorded many times. The chain combines TRBV2 with TRBJ2-3; no firm D call. The CDR3 runs to 14 residues. Trimming cost V 10 bases and J 0 bases, with 14 bases left between them. The germline V gene encodes CDR1 SNHLY and CDR2 FYNNEI. CDR3 amino acids: CATLMGTSTDTQYF. DNA of the CDR3: TGTGCCACCCTGATGGGAACTAGCACAGATACGCAGTATTTT.

This clonotype occurred many times. The chain has TRBV6-1 and TRBJ2-7, with D possibly matching TRBD2 (5 bases). Trimming took 3 bases from V and 9 from J, leaving 18 bases between them. Per germline, CDR1 MNHNS and CDR2 SASEGT. CDR3 length equals 14 residues. DNA for the CDR3: TGTGCCAGCAGTGAGGGCGGGCCAAAGACGGGGCAGTACTTC. As protein: CASSEGGPKTGQYF.

The CDR3 reads CATQGTGGFSDTQYF. CDR3 nucleotide sequence: TGTGCCACCCAAGGGACAGGGGGCTTCTCAGATACGCAGTATTTT. The V gene is TRBV6-1, the J gene TRBJ2-3; 12 bases map to TRBD1. The CDR3 runs 15 residues. The germline V gene encodes CDR1 MNHNS and CDR2 SASEGT. Trimming removed 10 bases from V and 4 bases from J; junction bases left unmatched: 9.

The chain couples TRBV4-1 to TRBJ1-1; maybe TRBD1 (6 bases). V shed 1 base and J shed 1 base, with 10 bases lying between them. This CDR3 comprises 15 residues. From germline, CDR1 is MGHRA and CDR2 YSYEKL. CDR3 amino acids: CASSQGGAENTEAFF. CDR3 nucleotide sequence: TGCGCCAGCAGCCAAGGGGGGGCGGAGAACACTGAAGCTTTCTTT.

DNA for the CDR3: TGCGCCAGCAGCTTGGTGTGGTGGAGTGAGCAGTTCTTC. Translating gives CASSLVWWSEQFF. The rearrangement links TRBV5-1 to TRBJ2-1; D remains unclear. V lost 0 bases and J 9 bases, leaving 10 bases between the germline ends. The CDR3 length is 13 residues. In germline, CDR1 is SGHRS, CDR2 YFSETQ.

The CDR3 loop is CASSPRRELNSPLHF. In DNA form, the CDR3 reads TGTGCCAGCAGTCCCCGACGGGAACTTAATTCACCCCTCCACTTT. This rearrangement joins TRBV28 to TRBJ1-6; D gene uncertain. The CDR3 has 15 amino acids. Trimming cost V 5 bases and J 6 bases, with 14 bases left between them. Germline lookup yields CDR1 MDHEN and CDR2 SYDVKM. The whole variable domain, remainder taken from reference TRBV28 and TRBJ1-6, is DVKVTQSSRYLVKRTGEKVFLECVQDMDHENMFWYRQDPGLGLRLIYFSYDVKMKEKGDIPEGYSVSREKKERFSLILESASTNQTSMYLCASSPRRELNSPLHFGNGTRLTVT.

This clonotype was observed at least ten times. The V and J genes are TRBV3-1 and TRBJ1-1, with D perhaps TRBD1 (5 bases). CDR1 is LGHDT and CDR2 is YNNKEL in the germline V gene (reference sequence). The CDR3 runs to 13 residues. The V gene lost 1 base and the J gene lost 7 bases, with 10 bases spanning the gap. The CDR3 DNA reads as TGTGCCAGCAGCCAAGCTGGGGCGTTTGAAGCTTTCTTT. It is translated as CASSQAGAFEAFF.

The genes are TRBV4-1 and TRBJ2-5; 10 nucleotides align to TRBD1. CDR1 is MGHRA, CDR2 YSYEKL, per germline. This CDR3 is built from 16 residues. J gave up 5 bases and V 1 base, and 7 bases lay outside the gene matches. CDR3 residues: CASSQGQGATRETQYF. Written as DNA, the CDR3 is TGCGCCAGCAGCCAAGGACAGGGGGCGACCAGGGAGACCCAGTACTTC.

This clonotype was observed a handful of times. The V and J genes are TRBV11-2 and TRBJ2-3; 7 nucleotides match TRBD1. J lost 12 bases, V lost 4 bases, and 7 bases had no gene match. The CDR3 spans 12 residues. Germline V gene lookup returns CDR1 SGHAT and CDR2 FQNNGV. In nucleotides, the CDR3 is TGTGCCAGCAGCTATGACAGGGCGGGTCAGTATTTT. This encodes CASSYDRAGQYF.